A selection of T cell receptor beta chains follows, all from one sample in a study of T-cell reconstitution after alpha-beta-depleted transplantation in children. Each CDR3 protein is one row after TCRdb ran MiXCR on the PCR reads. The table lists about 360,000 distinct CDR3 sequences, about an eighth of them singletons, with roughly 4.3% in the top ten. This specimen consisted of PBMCs, obtained from the stem cell graft. Source of these receptors: a human donor who donated a stem cell graft to a child with Fanconi anemia. Each CDR3 is given with its conserved first and last residue. D genes are given only for firm matches. Size is stated for part of the rows, as once, few or many counts, or as a class when the clone is expanded.

J gene | D gene | V gene | clone size | CDR3 protein | CDR3 DNA
TRBJ2-5 | TRBD2 | TRBV20-1 | many | CSARDLTSGDETQYF | TGCAGTGCTAGAGATCTGACTAGCGGGGACGAGACCCAGTACTTC
TRBJ1-3 | . | TRBV9 | . | CASSPKSSGNTIYF | TGTGCCAGCAGTCCTAAAAGCTCTGGAAACACCATATATTTT
TRBJ1-6 | . | TRBV18 | few | CASSVGGNNSPLHF | TGTGCCAGCTCAGTAGGGGGGAATAATTCACCCCTCCACTTT
TRBJ2-1 | . | TRBV6-1 | . | CASRAARQFF | TGTGCCAGCCGGGCGGCGAGGCAGTTCTTC
TRBJ1-2 | . | TRBV29-1 | . | CSVEGQASYGYTF | TGCAGCGTTGAAGGACAGGCCTCCTATGGCTACACCTTC
TRBJ2-1 | . | TRBV20-1 | many | CSAKLSAAPQLQFF | TGCAGTGCTAAGCTTTCGGCGGCGCCCCAACTACAGTTCTTC
TRBJ1-2 | . | TRBV24-1 | many | CATSDPGQRYTF | TGTGCCACCAGTGACCCCGGACAGCGCTACACCTTC
TRBJ2-5 | TRBD2 | TRBV6-1 | few | CASSHISGGWYQETQYF | TGTGCCAGCAGTCATATCTCGGGGGGATGGTACCAAGAGACCCAGTACTTC
TRBJ1-5 | . | TRBV12-3/TRBV12-4 | many | CASSLGSSSNQPQHF | TGTGCCAGCAGTTTAGGATCCTCTAGCAATCAGCCCCAGCATTTT
TRBJ2-1 | . | TRBV28 | many | CASSLGGGPYNEQFF | TGTGCCAGCAGTTTAGGGGGGGGGCCCTACAATGAGCAGTTCTTC
TRBJ2-3 | . | TRBV14 | many | CASSHLSSTQYF | TGTGCCAGCAGCCATTTATCGAGTACGCAGTATTTT
TRBJ2-2 | TRBD2 | TRBV6-2/TRBV6-3 | . | CASRRLAGGSFVTTGELFF | TGTGCCAGCAGGAGACTAGCGGGGGGTTCGTTCGTCACCACCGGGGAGCTGTTTTTT
TRBJ1-1 | TRBD1 | TRBV5-1 | many | CASKRQGARSTEAFF | TGCGCCAGCAAAAGACAGGGGGCACGGAGCACTGAAGCTTTCTTT
TRBJ1-1 | . | TRBV12-3/TRBV12-4 | many | CASSLKGGGNTEAFF | TGTGCCAGCAGTTTAAAGGGAGGCGGGAACACTGAAGCTTTCTTT
TRBJ2-1 | . | TRBV12-3/TRBV12-4 | many | CASSLNLGNEQFF | TGTGCCAGCAGTTTAAACCTCGGCAATGAGCAGTTCTTC
TRBJ1-2 | . | TRBV7-2 | . | CASSVVGLYGYTF | TGTGCCAGCAGCGTCGTCGGGCTTTATGGCTACACCTTC
TRBJ2-3 | TRBD1 | TRBV5-1 | . | CASSRGQGKLTSTDTQYF | TGCGCCAGCAGCCGTGGACAGGGGAAGCTGACTAGCACAGATACGCAGTATTTT
TRBJ2-7 | . | TRBV10-2 | many | CASSVSYEQYF | TGCGCCAGCAGTGTGTCCTACGAGCAGTACTTC
TRBJ1-2 | TRBD1 | TRBV20-1 | . | CSAPPRDSSLGYTF | TGCAGTGCCCCACCTAGGGACAGCAGTCTTGGCTACACCTTC
TRBJ2-1 | TRBD1 | TRBV18 | . | CASSPGQISYNEQFF | TGTGCCAGCTCCCCGGGACAGATCTCCTACAATGAGCAGTTCTTC
TRBJ2-2 | . | TRBV20-1 | many | CSARNPGGPTGELFF | TGCAGTGCTAGAAATCCCGGCGGGCCCACCGGGGAGCTGTTTTTT
TRBJ2-1 | . | TRBV10-2 | many | CASSGTTNEQFF | TGCGCCAGCAGCGGGACGACCAATGAGCAGTTCTTC
TRBJ2-1 | . | TRBV7-2 | few | CASSPFRDTIEQFF | TGTGCCAGCAGCCCCTTTAGAGATACAATTGAGCAGTTCTTC
TRBJ1-4 | . | TRBV4-2 | few | CASSQDPGAANEKLFF | TGTGCCAGCAGCCAAGACCCAGGGGCGGCTAATGAAAAACTGTTTTTT
TRBJ1-2 | . | TRBV9 | . | CASSVQSFGNYGYIF | TGTGCCAGCAGCGTTCAAAGTTTTGGGAACTATGGCTACATCTTC
TRBJ1-5 | . | TRBV7-9 | many | CASSEGPDQPQHF | TGTGCCAGCAGCGAGGGTCCGGATCAGCCCCAGCATTTT
TRBJ1-1 | . | TRBV19 | few | CASSIPERGRAFF | TGTGCCAGTAGTATCCCGGAGAGGGGAAGAGCTTTCTTT
TRBJ2-5 | . | TRBV5-1 | . | CASGEWGIGETQYF | TGCGCCAGCGGAGAGTGGGGGATAGGAGAGACCCAGTACTTC